This T cell receptor (beta chain) was sequenced for a study of control samples from healthy donors and cancer patients (dated by TCRdb to the early 2020s). Details on this clone: Its antigen is not yet known. Qualities for individual bases were not recorded, and no much larger clone is one base off.

The germline V gene encodes CDR1 MGHRA and CDR2 YSYEKL. V is pared back by 0 bases and J by 1 base, with 12 bases lying between the germline termini. Spanning cysteine to phenylalanine, the CDR3 consists of 16 amino acids. Just CDR3 DNA is preserved here, 48 bases in frame from base 1. The library was made by the immunoSEQ multiplex PCR assay. Not all clones reach the TCRdb copy of this immuneACCESS table, which keeps in-frame sequences only. Checked studies attribute under half of the gap to unresolved V genes and leave the rest unexplained. Across this sample there are approximately 190,000 clones, with about 91% seen only once. 1.5% to 2% of the sample rests with the top ten.

The sequence came from a man in his thirties or forties in good health. Specimen: blood. Rearrangement joined TRBV4-1 to TRBJ1-1; too little of a D gene remains to name it. CDR3 sequence: CASSQDFGFPNTEAFF. The DNA is as follows: TGCGCCAGCAGCCAAGATTTCGGATTCCCGAACACTGAAGCTTTCTTT.